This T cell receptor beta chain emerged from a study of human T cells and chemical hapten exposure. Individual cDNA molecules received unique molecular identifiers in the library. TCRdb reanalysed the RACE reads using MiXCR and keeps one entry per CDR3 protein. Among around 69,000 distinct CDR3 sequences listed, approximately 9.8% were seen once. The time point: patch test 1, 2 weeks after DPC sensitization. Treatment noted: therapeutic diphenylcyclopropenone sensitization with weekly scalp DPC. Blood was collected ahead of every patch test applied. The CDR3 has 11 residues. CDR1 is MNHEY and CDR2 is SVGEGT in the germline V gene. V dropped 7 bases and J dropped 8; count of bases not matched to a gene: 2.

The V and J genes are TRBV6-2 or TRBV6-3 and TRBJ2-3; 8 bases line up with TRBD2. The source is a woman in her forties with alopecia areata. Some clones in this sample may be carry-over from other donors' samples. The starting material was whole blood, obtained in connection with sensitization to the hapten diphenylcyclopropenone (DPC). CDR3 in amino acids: CASNREGTQYF. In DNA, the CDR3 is TGTGCCAGCAATCGGGAGGGTACGCAGTATTTT.